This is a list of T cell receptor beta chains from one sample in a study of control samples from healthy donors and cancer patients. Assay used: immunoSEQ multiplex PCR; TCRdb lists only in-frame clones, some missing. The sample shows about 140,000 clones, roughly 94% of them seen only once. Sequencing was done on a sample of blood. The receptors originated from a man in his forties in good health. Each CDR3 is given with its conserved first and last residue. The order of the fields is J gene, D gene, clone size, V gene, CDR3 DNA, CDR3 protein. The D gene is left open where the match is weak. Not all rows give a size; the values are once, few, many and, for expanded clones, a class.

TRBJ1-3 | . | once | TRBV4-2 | TGTGCCAGCAGCCAACCGGACAGTCTTTCTGGAAACACCATATATTTT | CASSQPDSLSGNTIYF
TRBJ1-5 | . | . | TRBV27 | TGTGCCAGCAGTTTAAAGGGAGGCAATCAGCCCCAGCATTTT | CASSLKGGNQPQHF
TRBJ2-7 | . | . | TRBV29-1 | TGCAGCGTTGAGGTCAGGGGAAACGAGCAGTACTTC | CSVEVRGNEQYF
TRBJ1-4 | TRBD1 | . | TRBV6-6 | TGTGCCAGCAGTCTCCGTCCCGGGACAGAATCTGAACGAAAACTGTTTTTT | CASSLRPGTESERKLFF
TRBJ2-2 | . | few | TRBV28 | TGTGCCAACTCCGACTGGTTACCCGGGGAGCTGTTTTTT | CANSDWLPGELFF
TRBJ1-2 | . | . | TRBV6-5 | TGTGCCAGCAGCCGGGGATTAGGAGACTATGGCTACACCTTC | CASSRGLGDYGYTF
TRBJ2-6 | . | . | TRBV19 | TGTGCCAGTATGGAAGGGGGAGTTCTCTCTGGGGCCAACGTCCTGACTTTC | CASMEGGVLSGANVLTF
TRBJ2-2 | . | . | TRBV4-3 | TGCGCCAGCAGCCCGTCTAGCAGGGGGGCCGGCGGGGAGCTGTTTTTT | CASSPSSRGAGGELFF
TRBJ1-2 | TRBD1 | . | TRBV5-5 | TGTGCCAGCAGCCCGGGACAGGGGGCGTATGGCTACACCTTC | CASSPGQGAYGYTF
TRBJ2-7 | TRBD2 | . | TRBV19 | TGTGCCAGTAGTATTGGTTTCGGGAGGAGCCTTCCCTACGAGCAGTACTTC | CASSIGFGRSLPYEQYF
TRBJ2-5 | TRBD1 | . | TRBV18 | TGTGCCAGCTCACCACGACAGGGTCGGGAGACCCAGTACTTC | CASSPRQGRETQYF
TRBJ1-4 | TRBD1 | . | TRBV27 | TGTGCCACTGGCCGGGACAGGGTTGACGAAAAACTGTTTTTT | CATGRDRVDEKLFF
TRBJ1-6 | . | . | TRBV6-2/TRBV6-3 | TGTGCCAGCAGTTCCACGTTGCCACCCCTCCACTTT | CASSSTLPPLHF
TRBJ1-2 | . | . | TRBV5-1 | TGCGCCAGCAGCCTGGGAGGGTCTGGCGGCTACACCTTC | CASSLGGSGGYTF
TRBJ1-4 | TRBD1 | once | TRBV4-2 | TGTGCCAGCAGCCTGGGACAGGCTACAACTAATGAAAAACTGTTTTTT | CASSLGQATTNEKLFF
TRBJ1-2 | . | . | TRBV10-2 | TGCGCCAGCAGTAGGGGGGTAGGATATGGCTACACCTTC | CASSRGVGYGYTF
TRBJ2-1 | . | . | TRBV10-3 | TGTGCCATCAGTGAGTCAAGCGGGCGGAGCTCCTACAATGAGCAGTTCTTC | CAISESSGRSSYNEQFF
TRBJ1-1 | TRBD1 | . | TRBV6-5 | TGTGCCAGCAGCGACAGGGCGGGAAGTGAAGCTTTCTTT | CASSDRAGSEAFF
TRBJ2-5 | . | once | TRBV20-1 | TGCAGTGCTAGAGTCGGGGAGACCCAGTACTTC | CSARVGETQYF
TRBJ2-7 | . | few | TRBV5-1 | TGCGCCAGCAGCTTGGGGACCCAATACCTCGGGCAGTACTTC | CASSLGTQYLGQYF
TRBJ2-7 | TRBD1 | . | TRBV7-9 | TGTGCCAGCGCCACGGGGCAGGGGGTCCACGAGCAGTACTTC | CASATGQGVHEQYF
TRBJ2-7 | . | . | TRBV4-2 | TGTGCCAGCAGCCAACAGGGAGGTTCCTACGAGCAGTACTTC | CASSQQGGSYEQYF
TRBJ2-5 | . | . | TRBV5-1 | TGCGCCAGCAGCTTGGCACGAGAGACCCAGTACTTC | CASSLARETQYF
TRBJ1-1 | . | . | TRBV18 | TGTGCCAGCTCGAACGTCGGGAGCACTGAAGCTTTCTTT | CASSNVGSTEAFF
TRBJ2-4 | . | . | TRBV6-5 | TGTGCCAGCAGTTATCGACCCAGGAACATTCAGTACTTC | CASSYRPRNIQYF
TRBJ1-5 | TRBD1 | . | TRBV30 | TGTGCCTGGGAGACAGGGGGGCCCCAGCATTTT | CAWETGGPQHF
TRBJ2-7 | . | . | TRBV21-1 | TGTGCCAGCAGCAATACGGAAAGCTCCTACGAGCAGTACTTC | CASSNTESSYEQYF
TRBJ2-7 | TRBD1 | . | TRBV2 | TGTGCCAGCAGTAAGGACAGGGGGGCCTACGAGCAGTACTTC | CASSKDRGAYEQYF
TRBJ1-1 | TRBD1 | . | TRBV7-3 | TGTGCCAGCAGCTGGGACAGCAACACTGAAGCTTTCTTT | CASSWDSNTEAFF
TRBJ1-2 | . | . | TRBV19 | TGTGCCAGTACAGTTAGCTATGGCTACACCTTC | CASTVSYGYTF
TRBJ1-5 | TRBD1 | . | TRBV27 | TGTGCCAGCAGTGCACAGGGGCGGGATAATCAGCCCCAGCATTTT | CASSAQGRDNQPQHF
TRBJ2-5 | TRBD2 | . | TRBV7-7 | TGTGCTAGCAGCTTAGCGGGGGACCTGGAGACCCAGTACTTC | CASSLAGDLETQYF
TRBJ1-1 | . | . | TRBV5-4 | TGTGCCAGCAGCCCCCGGGCCTTGGAGACTGAAGCTTTCTTT | CASSPRALETEAFF
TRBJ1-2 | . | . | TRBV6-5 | TGTGCCAGCACGACAGTGGACTATGGCTACACCTTC | CASTTVDYGYTF
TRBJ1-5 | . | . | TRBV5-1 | TGCGCCAGCAGCGAGGGGATTTATAGCAATCAGCCCCAGCATTTT | CASSEGIYSNQPQHF
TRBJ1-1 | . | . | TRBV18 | TGTGCCAGCTCACCAGCTCCAAACACTGAAGCTTTCTTT | CASSPAPNTEAFF
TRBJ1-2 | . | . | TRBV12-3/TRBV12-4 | TGTGCCAGCAGTTTAGCGGGCGGTGGCTACACCTTC | CASSLAGGGYTF
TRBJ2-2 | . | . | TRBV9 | TGTGCCAGCAGCGTAGGAAACTGGGCGGCGTCCGGGGAGCTGTTTTTT | CASSVGNWAASGELFF
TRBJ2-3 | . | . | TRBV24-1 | TGTGCCACCAGTGATTTTGCGGGCAGGGGAACATCAGATACGCAGTATTTT | CATSDFAGRGTSDTQYF
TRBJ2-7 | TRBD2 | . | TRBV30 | TGTGCCTGGAGAAGCGGGAGCTGGCGGCAGTACTTC | CAWRSGSWRQYF
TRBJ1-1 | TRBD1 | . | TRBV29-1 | TGCGGTCATACAGGGGCTAGTATGAACACTGAAGCTTTCTTT | CGHTGASMNTEAFF
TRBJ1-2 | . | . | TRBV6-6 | TGTGCCAGCAGGGACCGACAGAATTATGGCTACACCTTC | CASRDRQNYGYTF
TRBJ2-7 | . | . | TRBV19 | TGTGCCAGTAGGGGGAATTACAGGGATTCCTACGAGCAGTACTTC | CASRGNYRDSYEQYF
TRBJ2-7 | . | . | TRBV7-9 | TGTGCCAGCAGCTTAGCGGGGGCCTACGAGCAGTACTTC | CASSLAGAYEQYF
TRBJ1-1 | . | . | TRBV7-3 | TGTGCCAGCTGGGCAGGCGGGGACACTGAAGCTTTCTTT | CASWAGGDTEAFF
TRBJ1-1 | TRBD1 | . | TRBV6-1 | TGTGCCAGCAGTGATCGTTCAGGGGGGAACACTGAAGCTTTCTTT | CASSDRSGGNTEAFF
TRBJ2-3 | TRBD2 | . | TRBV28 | TGTGCCAGCAGAAAACTAGCGGGAGGGGGTTGGGATACGCAGTATTTT | CASRKLAGGGWDTQYF
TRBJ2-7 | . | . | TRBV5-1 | TGCGCCAGCAGCTTGTCGGCGGGGGCGGGCGAGCAGTACTTC | CASSLSAGAGEQYF
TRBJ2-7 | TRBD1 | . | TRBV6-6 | TGTGCCAGCAGTTACTATGGCAGGGGGCGCGAGCAGTACTTC | CASSYYGRGREQYF
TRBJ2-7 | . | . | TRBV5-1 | TGCGCCAGCTCCCGGGACGGCGCCTACGAGCAGTACTTC | CASSRDGAYEQYF